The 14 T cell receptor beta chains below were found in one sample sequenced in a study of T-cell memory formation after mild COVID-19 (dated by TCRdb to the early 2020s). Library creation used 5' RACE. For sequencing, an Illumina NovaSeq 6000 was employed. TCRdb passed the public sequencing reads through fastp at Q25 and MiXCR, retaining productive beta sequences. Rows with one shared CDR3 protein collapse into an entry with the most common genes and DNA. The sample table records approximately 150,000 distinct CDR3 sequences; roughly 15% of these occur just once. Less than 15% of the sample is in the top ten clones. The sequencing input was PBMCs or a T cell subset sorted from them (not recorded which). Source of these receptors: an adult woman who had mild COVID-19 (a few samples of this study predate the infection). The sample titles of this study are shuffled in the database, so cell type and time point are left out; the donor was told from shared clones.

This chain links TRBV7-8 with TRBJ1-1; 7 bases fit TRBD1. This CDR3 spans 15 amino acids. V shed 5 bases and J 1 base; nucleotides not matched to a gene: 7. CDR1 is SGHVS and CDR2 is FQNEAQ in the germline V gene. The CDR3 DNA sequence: TGTGCCAGCAGCCCCCTGGGACAGACGAACACTGAAGCTTTCTTT. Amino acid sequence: CASSPLGQTNTEAFF.

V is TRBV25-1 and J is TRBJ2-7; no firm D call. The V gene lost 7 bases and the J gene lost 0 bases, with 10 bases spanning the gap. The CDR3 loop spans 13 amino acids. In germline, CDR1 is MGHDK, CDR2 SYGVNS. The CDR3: CASTRHNSYEQYF. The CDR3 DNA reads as TGTGCCAGCACCCGACACAACTCCTACGAGCAGTACTTC.

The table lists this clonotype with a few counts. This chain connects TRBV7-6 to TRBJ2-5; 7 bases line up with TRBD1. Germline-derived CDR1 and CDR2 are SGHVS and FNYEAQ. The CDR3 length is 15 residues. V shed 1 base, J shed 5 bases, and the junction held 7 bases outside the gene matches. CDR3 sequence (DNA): TGTGCCAGCAGCTTAGGAGGGGGCCTTGGGGAGACCCAGTACTTC. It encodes CASSLGGGLGETQYF. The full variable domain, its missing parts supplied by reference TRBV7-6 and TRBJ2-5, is GAGVSQSPRYKVTKRGQDVALRCDPISGHVSLYWYRQALGQGPEFLTYFNYEAQQDKSGLPNDRFSAERPEGSISTLTIQRTEQRDSAMYRCASSLGGGLGETQYFGPGTRLLVL.

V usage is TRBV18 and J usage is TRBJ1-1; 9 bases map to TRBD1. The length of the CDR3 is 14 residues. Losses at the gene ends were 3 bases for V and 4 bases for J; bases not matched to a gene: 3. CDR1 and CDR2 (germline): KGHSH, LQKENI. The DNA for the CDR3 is TGTGCCAGCTCACCTGGGACAGGGCGCACTGAAGCTTTCTTT. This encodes CASSPGTGRTEAFF.

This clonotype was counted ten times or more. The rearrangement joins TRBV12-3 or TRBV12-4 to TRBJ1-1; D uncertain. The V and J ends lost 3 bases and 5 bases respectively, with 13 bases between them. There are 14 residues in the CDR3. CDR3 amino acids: CASSFVLGSTEAFF. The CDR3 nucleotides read TGTGCCAGCAGTTTCGTTCTGGGGTCGACTGAAGCTTTCTTT.

The DNA of the CDR3 is TGTGCCAGCAGCTTAGAACAGCTCTCCCTCTATGGCTACACCTTC. It specifies CASSLEQLSLYGYTF. This chain links TRBV7-2 with TRBJ1-2, with D uncertain. The germline gives CDR1 SGHTA, CDR2 FQGNSA. The CDR3 is 15 amino acids. Deletions cut 1 base from V and 4 bases from J, with 13 bases between.

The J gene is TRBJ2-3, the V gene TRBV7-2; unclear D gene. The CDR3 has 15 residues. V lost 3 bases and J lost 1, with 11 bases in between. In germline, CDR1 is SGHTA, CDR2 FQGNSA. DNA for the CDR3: TGTGCCAGCAGCTTTTCCGGGTCCCGCACAGATACGCAGTATTTT. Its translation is CASSFSGSRTDTQYF.

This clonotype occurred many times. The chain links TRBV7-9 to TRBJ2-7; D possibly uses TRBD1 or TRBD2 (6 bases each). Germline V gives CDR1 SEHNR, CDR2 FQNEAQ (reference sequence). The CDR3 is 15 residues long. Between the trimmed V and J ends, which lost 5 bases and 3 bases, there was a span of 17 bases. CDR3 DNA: TGTGCCAGCAGCGGGGGGCCGGGCGTCCTCTACGAGCAGTACTTC. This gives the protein CASSGGPGVLYEQYF. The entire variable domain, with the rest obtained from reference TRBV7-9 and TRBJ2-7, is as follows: DTGVSQNPRHKITKRGQNVTFRCDPISEHNRLYWYRQTLGQGPEFLTYFQNEAQLEKSRLLSDRFSAERPKGSFSTLEIQRTEQGDSAMYLCASSGGPGVLYEQYFGPGTRLTVT.

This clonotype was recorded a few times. CDR3 region: CASSQDSVGVYNEQFF. The CDR3 DNA reads as TGTGCCAGCAGCCAAGATTCGGTGGGAGTTTACAATGAGCAGTTCTTC. The chain uses TRBV4-2 and TRBJ2-1; possibly TRBD2 for D (5 bases). From germline, CDR1 is LGHNA and CDR2 YNFKEQ. Trimming took 0 bases from V and 4 from J, leaving 13 bases between them. This CDR3 spans 16 amino acids.

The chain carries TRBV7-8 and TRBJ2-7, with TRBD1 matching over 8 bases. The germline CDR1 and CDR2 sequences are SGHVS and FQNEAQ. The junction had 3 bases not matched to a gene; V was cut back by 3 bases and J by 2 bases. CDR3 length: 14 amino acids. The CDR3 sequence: CASSFRTGTYEQYF. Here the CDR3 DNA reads TGTGCCAGCAGCTTCCGGACAGGGACCTACGAGCAGTACTTC.

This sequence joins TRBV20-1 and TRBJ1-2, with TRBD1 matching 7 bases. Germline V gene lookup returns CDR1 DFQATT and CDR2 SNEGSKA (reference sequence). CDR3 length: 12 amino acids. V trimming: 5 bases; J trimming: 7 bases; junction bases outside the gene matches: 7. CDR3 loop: CSADRAEVGYTF. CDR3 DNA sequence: TGCAGTGCTGACAGGGCAGAGGTTGGCTACACCTTC.

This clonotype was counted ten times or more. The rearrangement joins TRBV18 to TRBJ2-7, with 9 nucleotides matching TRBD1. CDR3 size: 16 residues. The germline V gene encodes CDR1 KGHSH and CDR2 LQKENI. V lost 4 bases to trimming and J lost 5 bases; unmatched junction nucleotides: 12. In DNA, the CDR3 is TGTGCCAGCTCACTCTCAGCCGGGACAGGGCGCAACGAGCAGTACTTC. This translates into CASSLSAGTGRNEQYF.

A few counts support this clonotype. CDR3 region: CASSDRPSADTQYF. The CDR3 DNA reads TGTGCCAGCAGCGACCGCCCGAGTGCAGATACGCAGTATTTT. The chain links TRBV13 to TRBJ2-3; the D is unclear. The V end lost 5 bases, the J end lost 4 bases, and 13 bases lay between the germline ends. Germline CDR1 reads PRHDT; CDR2 reads FYEKMQ (reference sequence). CDR3 size: 14 residues.

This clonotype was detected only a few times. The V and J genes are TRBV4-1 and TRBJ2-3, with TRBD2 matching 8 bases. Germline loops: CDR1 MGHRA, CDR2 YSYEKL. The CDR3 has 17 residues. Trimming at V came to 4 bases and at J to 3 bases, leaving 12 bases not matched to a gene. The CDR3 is CASSPAGGRVKTDTQYF. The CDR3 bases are TGCGCCAGCAGCCCCGCGGGGGGCCGTGTAAAGACAGATACGCAGTATTTT.